A selection of T cell receptor beta chains follows, all from one sample in a study of shared clonotypes between healthy human individuals. TCRdb keeps only in-frame clones here, not all; method: immunoSEQ multiplex PCR. The top ten hold about 0.38% of the sample, which has 2 million to 3 million clones, over 85% seen once. Sequencing was carried out using naive CD4+ T cells from PBMCs. All receptors come from a man aged 18 to 30 in good health. Some clones in this sample may be carry-over from other donors' samples. The CDR3 runs from the conserved cysteine through the conserved F or W. The D gene is left open where the match is weak. Where a row states a size, it is once, few, many or the class of an expanded clone; other rows omit it.

CDR3nt	CDR3aa	len	j_gene	d_gene	abundance	v_gene
TGTGCCACATCGGACAGGGGGTACAATGAGCAGTTCTTC	CATSDRGYNEQFF	13	TRBJ2-1	TRBD1	NA	TRBV2
TGTGCCAGCAGCCGGATAGGGGGTCCGAACACCGGGGAGCTGTTTTTT	CASSRIGGPNTGELFF	16	TRBJ2-2	NA	NA	TRBV21-1
TGTGCCAGTAGGGGCTGGACTAGCAGTTCGAACACCGGGGAGCTGTTTTTT	CASRGWTSSSNTGELFF	17	TRBJ2-2	TRBD2	NA	TRBV19
TGTGCCAGGAATGATAGGGACCTAAAGGGGGAAAAACTGTTTTTT	CARNDRDLKGEKLFF	15	TRBJ1-4	NA	NA	TRBV21-1
TGTGCCAGAAGCTTGGCCGGGGAGGGAGGGGCCGATTCCTCCTACAATGAGCAGTTCTTC	CARSLAGEGGADSSYNEQFF	20	TRBJ2-1	TRBD2	once	TRBV5-3
TGTGCCAGCAGTTTAAGGACGGCACCTCGCTACGAGCAGTACTTC	CASSLRTAPRYEQYF	15	TRBJ2-7	NA	once	TRBV28
TGTGCCAGCAGCCCAAAACGTGCCGGGGAGCTGTTTTTT	CASSPKRAGELFF	13	TRBJ2-2	NA	NA	TRBV7-2
TGTGCCAGCAGTTACTCAGGGGGGACTGAAGCTTTCTTT	CASSYSGGTEAFF	13	TRBJ1-1	NA	NA	TRBV6-6
TGTGCCAGCAGTTTCGGCGGAGGAAGGAAGGAAGCTTTCTTT	CASSFGGGRKEAFF	14	TRBJ1-1	NA	NA	TRBV28
TGTGCCAGCAGGGGGGCAGATTCACCCCTCCACTTT	CASRGADSPLHF	12	TRBJ1-6	NA	NA	TRBV2
TGTGCCAGCAGCTTAGCCCGGCCGCAGAACACTGAAGCTTTCTTT	CASSLARPQNTEAFF	15	TRBJ1-1	NA	NA	TRBV7-9
TGTGCCAGCAGCTTAGGAGGTGGACTAGCGGGATACAATGAGCAGTTCTTC	CASSLGGGLAGYNEQFF	17	TRBJ2-1	TRBD2	NA	TRBV7-3
TGCGCCAGCAGCTTGGCGGCTAGCGGATACACCGGGGAGCTGTTTTTT	CASSLAASGYTGELFF	16	TRBJ2-2	TRBD2	NA	TRBV5-1
TGTGCCAGCAGTTTAACGTCCTTTGCCTACAATGAGCAGTTCTTC	CASSLTSFAYNEQFF	15	TRBJ2-1	NA	NA	TRBV28
TGTGCCAGCAGCAGGGGTAACTATGGCTACACCTTC	CASSRGNYGYTF	12	TRBJ1-2	NA	NA	TRBV27
TGTGCCAGCAGCTTAAATCGGGGGGTAGATACGCAGTATTTT	CASSLNRGVDTQYF	14	TRBJ2-3	TRBD2	NA	TRBV7-3
TGTGCCAGCAGCGACTGGCTAGGCGGGAGTTTGGATGAGCAGTTCTTC	CASSDWLGGSLDEQFF	16	TRBJ2-1	TRBD2	NA	TRBV9
TGTGCCAGCAGCTCAGACAGGGGGACCTATGGCTACACCTTC	CASSSDRGTYGYTF	14	TRBJ1-2	TRBD1	NA	TRBV7-9
TGCGCCAGCAGCTTGGCGAAGGGGGTGAACTATGGCTACACCTTC	CASSLAKGVNYGYTF	15	TRBJ1-2	NA	NA	TRBV5-1
TGTGCCAGTAGGCGGGAAATTGAGTACGAGCAGTACTTC	CASRREIEYEQYF	13	TRBJ2-7	NA	NA	TRBV6-1
TGTGCCAGCAGCCGTGGGACAGGGCACTCCTACGAGCAGTACTTC	CASSRGTGHSYEQYF	15	TRBJ2-7	TRBD1	NA	TRBV7-6
TGTGCCAGCAGTTCATCATTCCGGCCCGGGGAGCTGTTTTTT	CASSSSFRPGELFF	14	TRBJ2-2	NA	NA	TRBV27
TGTGCCAGCTCACTCCCGGGGGTTAAGTACTACGAGCAGTACTTC	CASSLPGVKYYEQYF	15	TRBJ2-7	NA	NA	TRBV18